These 25 T cell receptor beta chains came from one sample sequenced in a study of control samples from healthy donors and cancer patients. The assay was immunoSEQ multiplex PCR, and TCRdb's table has in-frame clones only and misses some. Among about 50,000 clones listed, around 94% were seen once. Sample: blood. The receptors here all came from a man aged 30 to 39 in good health.

The V gene is TRBV3-1 (or the pseudogene TRBV3-2), the J gene TRBJ1-1; maybe TRBD1 (5 bases). Trimming shortened V by 0 bases and J by 7 bases, and 15 bases separated the two germline ends. Germline CDR1 LGHDT, CDR2 YNNKEL (reference sequence). The CDR3 contains 15 residues. The CDR3 bases are TGTGCCAGCAGCCAAGACCCCCAGGACACAGGTGAAGCTTTCTTT. It yields the protein CASSQDPQDTGEAFF.

The genes are TRBV13 and TRBJ1-1; no definite D call. From germline, CDR1 is PRHDT and CDR2 FYEKMQ (reference sequence). The CDR3 covers 13 residues. V was trimmed by 3 bases and J by 1 base, leaving 6 bases between them. The CDR3 here is CASSFTRNTEAFF. CDR3 coding DNA: TGTGCCAGCAGCTTCACCCGGAACACTGAAGCTTTCTTT.

The CDR3 loop reads CASSLFGVEQYF. CDR3 in DNA: TGTGCCAGCAGTTTATTCGGGGTCGAGCAGTACTTC. The rearrangement uses TRBV12-3 or TRBV12-4 and TRBJ2-7, with a weak D call TRBD2 (5 bases). Trimming took off 2 bases at V and 6 bases at J, with 8 bases between the two ends. This CDR3 spans 12 amino acids.

The gene calls are TRBV19 and TRBJ2-7; TRBD2 matches at 8 bases. Trimming at V came to 5 bases and at J to 7 bases, leaving 10 bases not matched to a gene. The CDR3 is made up of 14 amino acids. From germline, CDR1 is LNHDA and CDR2 SQIVND (reference sequence). The CDR3 DNA reads TGTGCCAGTAGTTTAGGACTAGCCCCGACTGAGCAGTACTTC. Protein product: CASSLGLAPTEQYF.

The rearrangement links TRBV5-6 to TRBJ1-6; TRBD1 might be the D (5 bases). CDR1 is SGHDT, CDR2 YYEEEE, per germline. The CDR3 runs to 16 residues. V lost 3 bases to trimming and J lost 1 base, with 11 bases between them. DNA of the CDR3: TGTGCCAGCAGCTCGAGGCAGGGATCCTATAATTCACCCCTCCACTTT. Translation gives CASSSRQGSYNSPLHF.

This clone was observed once. Other DNA sequences within the sample encode an identical CDR3. This rearrangement joins TRBV5-1 to TRBJ1-4; D is undetermined. Trimming cost V 0 bases and J 0 bases, with 6 bases left between them. The germline V gene encodes CDR1 SGHRS and CDR2 YFSETQ. The CDR3 is made up of 15 amino acids. The DNA for the CDR3 is TGCGCCAGCAGCTTGGCCCTCACAACTAATGAAAAACTGTTTTTT. Protein sequence: CASSLALTTNEKLFF.

The chain links TRBV7-9 to TRBJ1-1; the D is unclear. In germline, CDR1 is SEHNR, CDR2 FQNEAQ (reference sequence). This CDR3 region has 13 residues. The V end was cut by 5 bases, the J end by 5 bases, with 12 bases between. The CDR3, as DNA: TGTGCCAGCAGCCGAGCCCCGGAAACTGAAGCTTTCTTT. Protein sequence: CASSRAPETEAFF. The full variable domain, with the rest looked up from reference TRBV7-9 and TRBJ1-1, is DTGVSQNPRHKITKRGQNVTFRCDPISEHNRLYWYRQTLGQGPEFLTYFQNEAQLEKSRLLSDRFSAERPKGSFSTLEIQRTEQGDSAMYLCASSRAPETEAFFGQGTRLTVV.

This clone was recorded once. V gene TRBV27 combines with J gene TRBJ2-2; TRBD2 matches 14 bases. Per germline, CDR1 MNHEY and CDR2 SMNVEV (reference sequence). The CDR3 spans 17 residues. With V trimmed by 5 bases and J by 4 bases, 6 bases remained unmatched. This CDR3 is CASSPPGLAGVTGELFF. The DNA for the CDR3 is TGTGCCAGCAGTCCCCCGGGACTAGCGGGAGTCACCGGGGAGCTGTTTTTT.

J is TRBJ2-3 and V is TRBV9, with D perhaps being TRBD1 or TRBD2 (5 bases each). The CDR3 sequence is 16 residues long. Per the germline V gene, CDR1 is SGDLS and CDR2 is YYNGEE. Trimming cost V 0 bases and J 2 bases, with 13 bases left between them. CDR3 DNA: TGTGCCAGCAGCGTAGATCCGGGACCAGCCACAGATACGCAGTATTTT. Encoded protein: CASSVDPGPATDTQYF. Together with reference TRBV9 and TRBJ2-3, the CDR3 gives the full variable domain: DSGVTQTPKHLITATGQRVTLRCSPRSGDLSVYWYQQSLDQGLQFLIQYYNGEERAKGNILERFSAQQFPDLHSELNLSSLELGDSALYFCASSVDPGPATDTQYFGPGTRLTVL.

This sequence joins TRBV5-4 and TRBJ2-1, with TRBD1 matching 9 bases. V shed 4 bases, J shed 0 bases, and the junction held 5 bases outside the gene matches. The CDR3 has 16 residues. Per the germline V gene, CDR1 is SGHNT and CDR2 is YYREEE (reference sequence). The CDR3 DNA follows: TGTGCCAGCAGCCCTTGGGACAGGGCCTCCTACAATGAGCAGTTCTTC. Its protein product is CASSPWDRASYNEQFF.

The chain is built from TRBV5-1 and TRBJ1-6; D is undetermined. CDR1 is SGHRS and CDR2 is YFSETQ in the germline V gene. Trimming stripped 1 base from V and 7 bases from J, with 12 bases between. This CDR3 region has 15 residues. The CDR3 bases are TGCGCCAGCAGCTTGTACGGGGAGAGGAATTCACCCCTCCACTTT. Translation: CASSLYGERNSPLHF.

This rearrangement joins TRBV6-4 to TRBJ2-1; the match to TRBD2 covers 10 bases. CDR1 and CDR2 from the germline V gene are MRHNA and SNTAGT. V gave up 6 bases and J gave up 1 base; unmatched junction bases: 6. The CDR3 is 16 amino acids. CDR3 DNA: TGTGCCAGCAGCGCCTTTAGCGGGGGGTCCTACAATGAGCAGTTCTTC. It specifies CASSAFSGGSYNEQFF.

J is TRBJ2-2 and V is TRBV5-1; 14 positions agree with TRBD2. CDR1 is SGHRS, CDR2 YFSETQ, per germline. The ends lost 3 bases at V and 0 bases at J; junction bases unmatched: 4. This CDR3 has 18 amino acids. The CDR3 spells CASSYGLAGGANTGELFF. The CDR3 DNA reads as TGCGCCAGCAGCTATGGACTAGCGGGGGGCGCGAACACCGGGGAGCTGTTTTTT.

V is TRBV6-5 and J is TRBJ1-2; a weak D match, TRBD1 (6 bases). The germline V gene encodes CDR1 MNHEY and CDR2 SVGAGI. V was cut by 2 bases and J by 8 bases, with 15 bases left in between. This CDR3 comprises 14 residues. The CDR3 is CASSYREGGGGYTF. In DNA form, the CDR3 reads TGTGCCAGCAGTTACCGAGAGGGGGGAGGGGGCTACACCTTC.

The chain combines TRBV29-1 with TRBJ1-5; no clear D. The CDR3 consists of 12 residues. Germline values: CDR1 SQVTM, CDR2 ANQGSEA. V gave up 6 bases and J gave up 4 bases, with 10 bases separating them. In DNA, the CDR3 is TGCAGCGTCGTTACGGGTAATCAGCCCCAGCATTTT. Translating it yields CSVVTGNQPQHF. The full variable domain, its missing parts supplied by reference TRBV29-1 and TRBJ1-5, is SAVISQKPSRDICQRGTSLTIQCQVDSQVTMMFWYRQQPGQSLTLIATANQGSEATYESGFVIDKFPISRPNLTFSTLTVSNMSPEDSSIYLCSVVTGNQPQHFGDGTRLSIL.

The chain joins TRBV9 to TRBJ1-6; D is unresolved. The CDR3 loop spans 15 amino acids. Trimming cost V 4 bases and J 10 bases, with 18 bases left between them. Germline V CDR1 and CDR2: SGDLS, YYNGEE. This CDR3 reads CASSFTADRNSPLHF. The DNA of the CDR3 is TGTGCCAGCAGCTTTACAGCGGACCGGAACTCACCCCTCCACTTT.

V usage is TRBV2 and J usage is TRBJ1-1; D unclear. V lost 8 bases and J 0 bases, leaving 10 bases between the germline ends. From germline, CDR1 is SNHLY and CDR2 FYNNEI. The CDR3 length is 13 residues. CDR3 residues: CASLVFLNTEAFF. In DNA form, the CDR3 reads TGTGCCAGCCTCGTGTTCCTGAACACTGAAGCTTTCTTT.

This chain uses TRBV6-5 with TRBJ2-2, with 9 positions matching TRBD2. The germline V gene encodes CDR1 MNHEY and CDR2 SVGAGI. The V segment lost 7 bases and the J segment 4 bases; nucleotides outside the gene matches: 4. The CDR3 is 14 residues long. The CDR3 DNA is TGTGCCAGCAATCTAGCGGGGACCACCGGGGAGCTGTTTTTT. It encodes CASNLAGTTGELFF.

The rearrangement links TRBV7-3 to TRBJ2-1; 12 nucleotides match TRBD2. The CDR3 contains 15 residues. J lost 10 bases, V lost 5 bases, and 9 bases had no gene match. Germline CDR1 and CDR2: SGHTA and FQGTGA. In DNA, the CDR3 is TGTGCCAGCAGCCCCCTAGCGGGAGGGGGCGGGGAGCAGTTCTTC. Translated, it gives CASSPLAGGGGEQFF.

The J gene is TRBJ1-5, the V gene TRBV7-9; D gene ambiguous. The CDR3 is 16 residues long. Germline V lookup: CDR1 SEHNR, CDR2 FQNEAQ (reference sequence). Between the trimmed V and J ends, which lost 3 bases and 0 bases, there was a span of 12 bases. The CDR3 DNA follows: TGTGCCAGCAGCTTTTTAAACGGAGATAGCAATCAGCCCCAGCATTTT. It codes for CASSFLNGDSNQPQHF.

Only a few counts were recorded for this clone. V is TRBV10-3 and J is TRBJ2-1, with 7 nucleotides matching TRBD1. CDR3 length: 15 residues. V lost 3 bases and J lost 1; bases outside the gene matches: 3. Germline V CDR1 and CDR2: ENHRY, SYGVKD. The DNA for the CDR3 is TGTGCCATCAGTGACACAGGGGATTCCTACAATGAGCAGTTCTTC. This encodes CAISDTGDSYNEQFF.

V is TRBV30 and J is TRBJ1-2, with 7 bases fitting TRBD1. This CDR3 has 12 residues. Germline V gene sequence: CDR1 GTSNPN, CDR2 SVGIG (reference sequence). The J segment lost 6 bases and the V segment lost 5 bases, leaving 6 bases of the junction unmatched. The CDR3 nucleotides read TGTGCCTGGGTGGGGACAGTTCATGGCTACACCTTC. Protein product: CAWVGTVHGYTF.

The chain joins TRBV24-1 to TRBJ2-1; TRBD2 aligns across 7 bases. The CDR3 covers 16 residues. Germline V gene lookup returns CDR1 KGHDR and CDR2 SFDVKD. Germline trimming cut 0 bases from V and 5 bases from J; bases unmatched to any gene: 6. The CDR3 sequence: CATSDLTPSGHNEQFF. For the CDR3, the DNA is TGTGCCACCAGTGATTTGACTCCTAGCGGCCACAATGAGCAGTTCTTC.

This chain joins TRBV9 and TRBJ1-3, with D perhaps matching TRBD1 (5 bases). Between the trimmed V and J ends, which lost 0 bases and 2 bases, there was a span of 6 bases. This CDR3 comprises 14 residues. Looked up from germline, CDR1 is SGDLS and CDR2 is YYNGEE. CDR3 DNA sequence: TGTGCCAGCAGCGTAGGGGGGACTGGAAACACCATATATTTT. Translation gives CASSVGGTGNTIYF.

This clone appeared once. V usage is TRBV10-2 and J usage is TRBJ1-1; a weak D match, TRBD1 (5 bases). In germline, CDR1 is WSHSY, CDR2 SAAADI. This CDR3 has 14 amino acids. Trimming shortened V by 6 bases and J by 0 bases, and 11 bases separated the two germline ends. The CDR3 DNA reads TGCGCCAGCAGGGTCGACAGCCTGAACACTGAAGCTTTCTTT. Its protein product is CASRVDSLNTEAFF.